This T cell receptor (beta chain) was captured in a study of T cells in Graves' hyperthyroidism and ophthalmopathy. The CDR3 length is 14 residues. V was pared by 5 bases and J by 11 bases, with 22 bases between. CDR1 MDHEN and CDR2 SYDVKM come from the germline V gene. The source material, RNA transcripts, was used to amplify TCR beta CDR3 regions. The HTBI set primed first-round TCR CDR3 RT-PCR. TCRdb fed the multiplex PCR reads into MiXCR, producing one record per CDR3 protein. The table lists some 650,000 distinct CDR3 sequences, roughly a sixth of them singletons. In its sample, this clonotype was seen many times. At least 3 on the Clinical Activity Score was recorded for ophthalmopathy patients, who also had NOSPECS grade at least 4 and duration under 3 months.

The source is a woman aged 40 to 55 with Graves' ophthalmopathy. Sequenced input: blood. This chain links TRBV28 with TRBJ2-7; D might be TRBD2 (5 bases). This CDR3 reads CASSGAGPTAKEYF. CDR3 DNA sequence: TGTGCCAGCAGTGGCGCGGGTCCCACCGCTAAGGAGTACTTC.